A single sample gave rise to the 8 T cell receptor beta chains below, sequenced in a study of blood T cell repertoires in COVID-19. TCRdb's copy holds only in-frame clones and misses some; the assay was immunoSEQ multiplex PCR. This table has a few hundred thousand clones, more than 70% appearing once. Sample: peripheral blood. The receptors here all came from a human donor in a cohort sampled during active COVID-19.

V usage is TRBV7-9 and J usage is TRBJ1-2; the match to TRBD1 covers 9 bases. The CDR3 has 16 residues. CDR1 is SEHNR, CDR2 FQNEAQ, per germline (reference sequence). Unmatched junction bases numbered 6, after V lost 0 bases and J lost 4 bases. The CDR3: CASSLAKGQGGYGYTF. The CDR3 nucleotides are TGTGCCAGCAGCTTAGCGAAGGGACAGGGTGGCTATGGCTACACCTTC.

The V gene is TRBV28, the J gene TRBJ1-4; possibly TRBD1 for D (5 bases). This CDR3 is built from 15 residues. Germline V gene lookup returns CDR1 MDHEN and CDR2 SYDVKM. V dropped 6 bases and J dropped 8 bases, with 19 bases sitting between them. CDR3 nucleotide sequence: TGTGCCAGCAGAACTTGGGGGGGGGTGCGAGAAAAACTGTTTTTT. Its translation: CASRTWGGVREKLFF.

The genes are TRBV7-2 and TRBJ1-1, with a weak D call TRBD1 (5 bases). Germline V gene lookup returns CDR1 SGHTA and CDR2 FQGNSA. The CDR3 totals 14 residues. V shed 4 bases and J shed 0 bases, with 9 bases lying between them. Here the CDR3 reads CASSSRGMNTEAFF. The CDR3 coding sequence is TGTGCCAGCAGCTCTCGGGGGATGAACACTGAAGCTTTCTTT.

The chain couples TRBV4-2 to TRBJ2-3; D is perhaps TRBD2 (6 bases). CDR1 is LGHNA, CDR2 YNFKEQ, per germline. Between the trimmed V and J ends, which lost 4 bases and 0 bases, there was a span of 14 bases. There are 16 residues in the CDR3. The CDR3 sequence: CASSPVGAGSTDTQYF. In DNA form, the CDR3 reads TGTGCCAGCAGCCCCGTCGGGGCGGGGAGCACAGATACGCAGTATTTT.

CDR3 sequence: CASSTSGTYEQYF. The CDR3 nucleotides read TGTGCCAGCAGCACCTCAGGAACCTACGAGCAGTACTTC. The V gene is TRBV6-5, the J gene TRBJ2-7; D not certain. CDR3 length: 13 amino acids. Deletions cut 6 bases from V and 2 bases from J, with 11 bases between. Germline CDR1 MNHEY, CDR2 SVGAGI.

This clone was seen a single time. The CDR3 coding sequence is TGTGCCAGCTCACCTAGGACAGGGGGTCAAGAGACCCAGTACTTC. Its protein is CASSPRTGGQETQYF. The V call is TRBV18, the J call TRBJ2-5; TRBD1 aligns across 10 bases. The germline CDR1 and CDR2 sequences are KGHSH and LQKENI. After removal of 3 bases from V and 2 bases from J, the junction contained 3 bases not matched to a gene. This CDR3 region has 15 residues.

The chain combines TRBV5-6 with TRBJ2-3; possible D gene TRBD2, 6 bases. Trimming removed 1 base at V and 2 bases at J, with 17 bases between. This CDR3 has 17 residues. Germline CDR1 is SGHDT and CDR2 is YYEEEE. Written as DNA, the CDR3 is TGTGCCAGCAGCTTGTTGGGTAGGGGCGGGGCCACAGATACGCAGTATTTT. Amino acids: CASSLLGRGGATDTQYF.

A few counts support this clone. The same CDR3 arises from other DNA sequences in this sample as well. In DNA, the CDR3 is TGTGCCAGCAGCGTAGGATCAGTCCAAGAGACCCAGTACTTC. The encoded protein is CASSVGSVQETQYF. The V call is TRBV9, the J call TRBJ2-5; D unresolved. V lost 0 bases, J lost 1 base, and 7 bases lay in between. This CDR3 has 14 amino acids. Germline CDR1 is SGDLS and CDR2 is YYNGEE.